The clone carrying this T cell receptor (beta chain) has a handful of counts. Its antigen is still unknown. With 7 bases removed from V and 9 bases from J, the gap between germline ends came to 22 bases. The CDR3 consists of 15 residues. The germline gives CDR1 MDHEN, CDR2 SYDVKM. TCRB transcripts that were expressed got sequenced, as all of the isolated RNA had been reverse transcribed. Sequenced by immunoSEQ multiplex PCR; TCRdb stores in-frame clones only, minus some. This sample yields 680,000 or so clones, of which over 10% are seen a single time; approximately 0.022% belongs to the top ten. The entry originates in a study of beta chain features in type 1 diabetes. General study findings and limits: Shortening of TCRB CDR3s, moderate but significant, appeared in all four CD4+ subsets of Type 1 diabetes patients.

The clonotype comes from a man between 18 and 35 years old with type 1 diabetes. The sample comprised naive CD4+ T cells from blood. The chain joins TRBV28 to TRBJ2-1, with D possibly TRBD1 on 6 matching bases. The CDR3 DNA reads TGTGCCAGCAACCTACCCTCGTTGGGGGCGGGTGAGCAGTTCTTC. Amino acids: CASNLPSLGAGEQFF.